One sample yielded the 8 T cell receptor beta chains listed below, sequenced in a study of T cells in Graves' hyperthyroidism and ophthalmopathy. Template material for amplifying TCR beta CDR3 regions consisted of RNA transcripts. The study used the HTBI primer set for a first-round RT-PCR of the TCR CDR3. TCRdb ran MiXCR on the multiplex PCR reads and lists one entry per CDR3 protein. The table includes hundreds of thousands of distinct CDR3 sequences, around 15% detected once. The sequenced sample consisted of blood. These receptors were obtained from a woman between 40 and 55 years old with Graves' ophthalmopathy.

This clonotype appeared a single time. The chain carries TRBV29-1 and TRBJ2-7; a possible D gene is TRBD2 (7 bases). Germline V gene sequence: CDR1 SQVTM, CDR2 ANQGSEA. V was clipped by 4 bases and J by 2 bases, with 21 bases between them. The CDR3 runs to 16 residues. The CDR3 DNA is TGCAGCGTTGTCTGGGGGGGCCTCAGCGTCGCCTACGAGCAGTACTTC. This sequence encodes CSVVWGGLSVAYEQYF.

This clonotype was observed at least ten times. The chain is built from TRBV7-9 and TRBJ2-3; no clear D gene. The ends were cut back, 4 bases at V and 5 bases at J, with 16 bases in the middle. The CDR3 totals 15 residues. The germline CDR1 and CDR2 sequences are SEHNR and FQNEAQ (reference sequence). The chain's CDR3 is CASSSPLEVIDTQYF. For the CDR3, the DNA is TGTGCCAGCAGCTCCCCACTCGAAGTGATAGATACGCAGTATTTT.

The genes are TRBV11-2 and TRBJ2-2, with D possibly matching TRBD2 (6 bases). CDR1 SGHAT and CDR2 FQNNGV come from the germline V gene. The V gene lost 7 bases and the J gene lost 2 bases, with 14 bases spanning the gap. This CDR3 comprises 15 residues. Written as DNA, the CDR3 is TGTGCCAGCATCCGGAGGGCAGCAAACACCGGGGAGCTGTTTTTT. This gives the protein CASIRRAANTGELFF.

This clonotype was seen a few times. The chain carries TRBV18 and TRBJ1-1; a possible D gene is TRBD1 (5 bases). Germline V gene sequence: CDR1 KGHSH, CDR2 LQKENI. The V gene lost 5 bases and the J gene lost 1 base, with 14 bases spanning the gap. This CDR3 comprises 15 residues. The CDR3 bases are TGTGCCAGCTCATACACGATTAGGGGGAACACTGAAGCTTTCTTT. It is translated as CASSYTIRGNTEAFF.

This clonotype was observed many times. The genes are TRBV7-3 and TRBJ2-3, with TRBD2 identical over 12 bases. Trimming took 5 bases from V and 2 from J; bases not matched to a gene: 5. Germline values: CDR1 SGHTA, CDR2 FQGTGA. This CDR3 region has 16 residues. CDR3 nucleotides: TGTGCCAGCAGCCAAGGACTAGCGGGGCCCACAGATACGCAGTATTTT. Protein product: CASSQGLAGPTDTQYF.

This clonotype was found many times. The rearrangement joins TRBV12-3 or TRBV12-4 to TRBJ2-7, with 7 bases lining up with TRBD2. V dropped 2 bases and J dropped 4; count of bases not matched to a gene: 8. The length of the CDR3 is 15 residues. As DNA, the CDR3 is TGTGCCAGCAGTTTAACTCCAGCGGGAAGATACGAGCAGTACTTC. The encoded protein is CASSLTPAGRYEQYF.

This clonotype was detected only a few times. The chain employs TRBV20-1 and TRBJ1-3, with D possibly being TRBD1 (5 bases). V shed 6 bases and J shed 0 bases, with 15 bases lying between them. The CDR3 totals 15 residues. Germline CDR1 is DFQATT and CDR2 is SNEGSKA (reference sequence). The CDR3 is CSAPQRGSSGNTIYF. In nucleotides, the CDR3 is TGCAGTGCCCCCCAGCGGGGCAGCTCTGGAAACACCATATATTTT.

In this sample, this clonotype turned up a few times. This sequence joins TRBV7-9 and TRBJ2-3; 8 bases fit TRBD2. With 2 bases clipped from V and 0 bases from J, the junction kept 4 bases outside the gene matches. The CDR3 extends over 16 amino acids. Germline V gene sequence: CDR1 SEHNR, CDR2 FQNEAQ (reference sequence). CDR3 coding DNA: TGTGCCAGCAGCTTACGTAGCGGGGTGAGCACAGATACGCAGTATTTT. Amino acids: CASSLRSGVSTDTQYF.